The 18 T cell receptor beta chains listed next were all sequenced from one sample in a study of identical twins. A single record per CDR3 protein comes from TCRdb applying MiXCR to the 5' RACE reads. The sample lists a few hundred thousand distinct CDR3 sequences; roughly an eighth were seen once. The same specimen was also included in a second study, on yellow fever vaccine responses in identical twins.

Source material: CD4+ T cells sorted from blood. These receptors were obtained from a woman aged 18 to 35 in good health.

This clonotype was counted only a few times. The V gene is TRBV27, the J gene TRBJ1-6; no clear D gene. This CDR3 comprises 15 residues. Germline CDR1 and CDR2: MNHEY and SMNVEV (reference sequence). Trimming cost V 3 bases and J 8 bases, with 14 bases left between them. CDR3 sequence reads: CASSFLSVLDSPLHF. The CDR3 bases are TGTGCCAGCAGTTTTCTGTCGGTTTTGGATTCACCCCTCCACTTT.

This clonotype was seen at least ten times. This chain joins TRBV4-2 and TRBJ2-1; 7 bases are shared with TRBD2. V lost 1 base, J lost 9 bases, and 12 bases stayed unmatched. This CDR3 region has 16 residues. CDR1 and CDR2 from the germline V gene are LGHNA and YNFKEQ. The CDR3 here is CASSQGAGPGDGEQFF. In DNA form, the CDR3 reads TGTGCCAGCAGCCAAGGAGCGGGGCCGGGGGACGGTGAGCAGTTCTTC.

This clonotype was observed a few times. The chain is built from TRBV20-1 and TRBJ2-7; 11 bases agree with TRBD2. This CDR3 contains 15 residues. The germline V gene encodes CDR1 DFQATT and CDR2 SNEGSKA (reference sequence). With 3 bases clipped from V and 1 base from J, the junction kept 5 bases outside the gene matches. The DNA for the CDR3 is TGCAGTGCTAGCCTTCTAGCGGGAGGTTCCTACGAGCAGTACTTC. This sequence encodes CSASLLAGGSYEQYF.

The rearrangement links TRBV7-2 to TRBJ2-3; perhaps D is TRBD1 or TRBD2 (6 bases each). CDR1 is SGHTA, CDR2 FQGNSA, per germline. V was clipped by 1 base and J by 1 base, with 9 bases between them. The CDR3 sequence is 15 residues long. In DNA, the CDR3 is TGTGCCAGCAGCTTAGAAAGGGGGGGCACAGATACGCAGTATTTT. Residues: CASSLERGGTDTQYF.

This clonotype came up many times. This rearrangement joins TRBV7-9 to TRBJ1-1, with a weak D call TRBD1 (6 bases). This CDR3 contains 14 residues. The V and J ends lost 0 bases and 2 bases respectively, with 7 bases between them. Germline CDR1 is SEHNR and CDR2 is FQNEAQ (reference sequence). DNA for the CDR3: TGTGCCAGCAGCTTAGCGGGGGCCAACACTGAAGCTTTCTTT. Amino acids: CASSLAGANTEAFF.

This clonotype was picked up one time. The chain couples TRBV15 to TRBJ2-3; D not resolved. The V and J ends lost 3 bases and 5 bases respectively, with 12 bases between them. CDR3 length: 14 residues. Germline V gene data show CDR1 as LNHNV and CDR2 as YYDKDF (reference sequence). The CDR3 loop reads CATSRDLIEDTQYF. In DNA form, the CDR3 reads TGTGCCACCAGCAGGGACCTGATCGAAGATACGCAGTATTTT.

The table lists this clonotype with a few counts. V is TRBV7-9 and J is TRBJ2-1; TRBD1 matches at 9 bases. Germline V CDR1 and CDR2: SEHNR, FQNEAQ (reference sequence). This CDR3 contains 17 residues. The trim removed 11 bases at V and 4 bases at J, leaving 18 bases unmatched. The CDR3 bases are TGTGCCGGAAGACGAGAAAAAATGGGACAGGGTTACAATGAGCAGTTCTTC. Translation: CAGRREKMGQGYNEQFF.

V is TRBV12-3 or TRBV12-4 and J is TRBJ2-3; 10 nucleotides line up with TRBD1. This CDR3 has 15 amino acids. V lost 6 bases and J lost 3; bases outside the gene matches: 6. The CDR3 sequence is CASRPGQGGTDTQYF. The CDR3 DNA follows: TGTGCCAGCAGACCCGGACAGGGGGGTACAGATACGCAGTATTTT.

This clonotype was observed at least ten times. The genes are TRBV11-2 and TRBJ2-3; D assignment may be TRBD1 or TRBD2 (6 bases each). Deletions cut 5 bases from V and 3 bases from J, with 15 bases between. The CDR3 is 15 residues long. The germline gives CDR1 SGHAT, CDR2 FQNNGV. The CDR3 reads CASSPGGGRTDTQYF. The CDR3 DNA reads as TGTGCCAGCAGCCCAGGAGGGGGGCGGACAGATACGCAGTATTTT.

This clonotype appeared a few times. The CDR3 DNA follows: TGCAGGGCTGGTTACAGGGCCCAAGAGACCCAGTACTTC. Translated: CRAGYRAQETQYF. The chain couples TRBV20-1 to TRBJ2-5; D perhaps matches TRBD1 (6 bases). Germline V CDR1 and CDR2: DFQATT, SNEGSKA (reference sequence). The CDR3 length is 13 residues.

In its sample, this clonotype was seen many times. The chain is built from TRBV28 and TRBJ2-5; D gene ambiguous. The CDR3 contains 14 residues. V gave up 7 bases and J gave up 9 bases, with 21 bases separating them. Germline V gene data show CDR1 as MDHEN and CDR2 as SYDVKM. CDR3 in amino acids: CASTQPSGIDPQYF. The CDR3 DNA reads TGTGCCAGCACCCAACCAAGTGGTATCGATCCCCAGTACTTC.

This clonotype came up a few times. This sequence joins TRBV2 and TRBJ2-7; D perhaps matches TRBD2 (6 bases). Germline V gene sequence: CDR1 SNHLY, CDR2 FYNNEI. Trimming pared 4 bases from V and 6 bases from J, leaving 19 bases between. The CDR3 extends over 15 amino acids. The CDR3 region is CASSGGLLPYVEQYF. The CDR3 nucleotides read TGTGCCAGCAGTGGGGGACTCCTCCCGTACGTCGAGCAGTACTTC.

This clonotype showed up many times. The gene calls are TRBV27 and TRBJ2-3, with 7 nucleotides matching TRBD2. This CDR3 is built from 15 residues. With 3 bases clipped from V and 0 bases from J, the junction kept 3 bases outside the gene matches. The germline V gene has CDR1 MNHEY and CDR2 SMNVEV (reference sequence). The CDR3 bases are TGTGCCAGCAGTTTGAGCGGGGTGAGCACAGATACGCAGTATTTT. Amino acids: CASSLSGVSTDTQYF.

The chain is built from TRBV20-1 and TRBJ2-7, with a weak D call TRBD2 (6 bases). Trimming took off 7 bases at V and 1 base at J, with 20 bases between the two ends. Germline CDR1 and CDR2: DFQATT and SNEGSKA (reference sequence). The CDR3 runs to 15 residues. CDR3 nucleotide sequence: TGCAGTGTCGATCTGGTGGCGGGGATTTCCTACGAGCAGTACTTC. Residues: CSVDLVAGISYEQYF.

This clonotype was counted only a few times. The chain joins TRBV3-1 to TRBJ2-1; 8 bases line up with TRBD2. The CDR3 runs to 15 residues. V lost 4 bases and J lost 5; bases outside the gene matches: 7. Germline loops: CDR1 LGHDT, CDR2 YNNKEL (reference sequence). The CDR3 here is CASSRERGRNNEQFF. CDR3 DNA: TGTGCCAGCAGCCGTGAGCGGGGGAGGAACAATGAGCAGTTCTTC.

The V call is TRBV6-2 or TRBV6-3, the J call TRBJ1-4; D might be TRBD1 (5 bases). CDR3 size: 14 residues. Germline V gene data show CDR1 as MNHEY and CDR2 as SVGEGT. Trimming removed 8 bases at V and 5 bases at J, with 15 bases between. The CDR3 is CASAPGPYNEKLFF. CDR3 DNA sequence: TGTGCCAGCGCTCCGGGACCATACAATGAAAAACTGTTTTTT.

V gene TRBV3-1 combines with J gene TRBJ2-7, with a tentative D call TRBD2 (6 bases). Between the trimmed V and J ends, which lost 5 bases and 3 bases, there was a span of 14 bases. Looked up from germline, CDR1 is LGHDT and CDR2 is YNNKEL (reference sequence). The CDR3 extends over 14 amino acids. This chain's CDR3 is CASSAGGGGYEQYF. CDR3 nucleotide sequence: TGTGCCAGCAGCGCGGGTGGGGGAGGCTACGAGCAGTACTTC.

This clonotype was picked up a small number of times. The CDR3 DNA is TGCAGTGCTAGACAAATACGGGCAGTCTACGAGCAGTACTTC. It is translated as CSARQIRAVYEQYF. The chain combines TRBV20-1 with TRBJ2-7; D remains ambiguous. CDR3 length equals 14 residues. CDR1 is DFQATT, CDR2 SNEGSKA, per germline (reference sequence). Trimming took off 2 bases at V and 3 bases at J, with 14 bases between the two ends.